The sequence of this TCR beta chain was determined in a study of shared clonotypes between healthy human individuals. Overall study: Donors had three CD4 naive, three CD4 memory, two CD8 naive and one CD8 memory plate apiece. Study results and caveats: Around 5% was the fraction of naive CD4 clonotypes found shared across a few donors.

Worth noting for this clone: Its specificity is unknown.

Assay used: immunoSEQ multiplex PCR; TCRdb lists only in-frame clones, some missing. The repertoire has 2 million to 2.5 million clones, about 90% of them found once; the top ten carry approximately 0.4%. Germline V gene lookup returns CDR1 MGHRA and CDR2 YSYEKL. J lost 5 bases, V lost 2 bases, and 14 bases had no gene match. The CDR3 has 19 residues. The receptor was derived from a young man in good health. Some clones in this sample may be carry-over from other donors' samples. The sample taken for sequencing was naive CD4+ T cells from PBMCs. Subset reported: CD45RA+ positively selected. The genes are TRBV4-1 and TRBJ2-7; 14 bases are a match to TRBD2. The CDR3: CASSQSEVPGLAGVNEQYF. CDR3 nucleotides: TGCGCCAGCAGCCAATCGGAGGTTCCGGGACTAGCGGGAGTAAACGAGCAGTACTTC.